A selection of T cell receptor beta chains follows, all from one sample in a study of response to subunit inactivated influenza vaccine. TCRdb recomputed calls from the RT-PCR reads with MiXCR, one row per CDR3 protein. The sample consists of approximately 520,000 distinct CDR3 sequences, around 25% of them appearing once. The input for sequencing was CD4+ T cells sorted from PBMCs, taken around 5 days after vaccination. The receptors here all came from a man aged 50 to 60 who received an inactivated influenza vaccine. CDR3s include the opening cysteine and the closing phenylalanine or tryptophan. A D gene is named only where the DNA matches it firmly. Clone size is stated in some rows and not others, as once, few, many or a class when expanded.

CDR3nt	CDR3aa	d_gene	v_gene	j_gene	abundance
TGTGCCAGCAGTTATTGGACTAGCGGGAGTCCGTCCTACGAGCAGTACTTC	CASSYWTSGSPSYEQYF	TRBD2	TRBV27	TRBJ2-7	few
TGTGCCAGCAGCCAAGATCTCCGCAGGGGGTTCAACCCCGTCTCCTACAATGAGCAGTTCTTC	CASSQDLRRGFNPVSYNEQFF	TRBD1	TRBV3-1	TRBJ2-1	few
TGCGCCAGCAGCTTGGGGACAGTTAGCAATCAGCCCCAGCATTTT	CASSLGTVSNQPQHF	-	TRBV5-1	TRBJ1-5	many
TGTGCCAGCAGAAGGGGAGAAGAGACCCAGTACTTC	CASRRGEETQYF	-	TRBV5-6	TRBJ2-5	-
TGCGCCAGCAGCTTCCTGAACCAAGAGACCCAGTACTTC	CASSFLNQETQYF	-	TRBV5-1	TRBJ2-5	few
TGCAGCGTTGTTCGTAGCGGGACATACGAGCAGTACTTC	CSVVRSGTYEQYF	TRBD2	TRBV29-1	TRBJ2-7	-
TGTGCCACCAGCAGAGATCAGGAATTTGGGGAGCTGTTTTTT	CATSRDQEFGELFF	-	TRBV15	TRBJ2-2	few
TGCAGCGGCGAAGGGGAGGACTATGGCTACACCTTC	CSGEGEDYGYTF	-	TRBV20-1	TRBJ1-2	-
TGCGCCAGCAGCTTGGCCGTCACGGATGGCTACACCTTC	CASSLAVTDGYTF	-	TRBV5-1	TRBJ1-2	-
TGCAGTGCTATTCATAACACTGAAGCTTTCTTT	CSAIHNTEAFF	-	TRBV20-1	TRBJ1-1	-
TGCGCCAGCAGCACCGGACTAGCTGGGACATCCTACGAGCAGTACTTC	CASSTGLAGTSYEQYF	TRBD2	TRBV5-1	TRBJ2-7	-
TGTGCCAGCAGTGTTATAGCGGGGGCTGAGCAGTTCTTC	CASSVIAGAEQFF	TRBD2	TRBV2	TRBJ2-1	-
TGCGCCAGCAGCCAAGATCGGGACAGGGGGCCTCGCCAAGAGACCCAGTACTTC	CASSQDRDRGPRQETQYF	TRBD1	TRBV4-3	TRBJ2-5	-
TGTGCCAGCAGTTACAGAGTTTATCGGGGGCCCTCCTACGAGCAGTACTTC	CASSYRVYRGPSYEQYF	-	TRBV6-2/TRBV6-3	TRBJ2-7	-
TGCAGCGTCGGACAGGGGAATAATTCACCCCTCCACTTT	CSVGQGNNSPLHF	TRBD1	TRBV29-1	TRBJ1-6	few
TGTGCCAGCAGCTCCCAACACTCGTCCGAGCAGTACTTC	CASSSQHSSEQYF	-	TRBV7-2	TRBJ2-7	many
TGCAGTGCTAGTTGTGTGAAGCCCCAGCATTTT	CSASCVKPQHF	-	TRBV20-1	TRBJ1-5	-
TGTGCCAGCAGACTAGGGACTAGCACAGATACGCAGTATTTT	CASRLGTSTDTQYF	-	TRBV12-3/TRBV12-4	TRBJ2-3	-
TGTGCCAGCAGTTTGTGGACAGTTGAAGCTTTCTTT	CASSLWTVEAFF	-	TRBV12-3/TRBV12-4	TRBJ1-1	-
TGCAGTGCTAGAGAGTCCCAGGGAATTCAGCCCCAGCATTTT	CSARESQGIQPQHF	-	TRBV20-1	TRBJ1-5	-
TGTGCCACCAGCAGAGATCTGGGACACCATGAGCAGTTCTTC	CATSRDLGHHEQFF	-	TRBV15	TRBJ2-1	many
TGCGCCAGCAGCTTGGTTTCCGGAGATACGCAGTATTTT	CASSLVSGDTQYF	-	TRBV5-1	TRBJ2-3	-
TGTGCCAGCAGTAAATCGACAGGGCCGTTCTCTGGGGCCAACGTCCTGACTTTC	CASSKSTGPFSGANVLTF	TRBD1	TRBV28	TRBJ2-6	-
TGCGCCAGCAGCCCAGGCGGGACTTTTCCTTTCTTT	CASSPGGTFPFF	-	TRBV5-1	TRBJ1-1	few
TGTGCCAGCAGCTCAAACGTCGGCAACACTGAAGCTTTCTTT	CASSSNVGNTEAFF	-	TRBV7-2	TRBJ1-1	few
TGTGCCAGCAGCGGGGACAGGGGGTTTTACAATGAGCAGTTCTTC	CASSGDRGFYNEQFF	TRBD1	TRBV7-2	TRBJ2-1	-